This TCR beta chain was recorded in a study of blood T cells in healthy people across ages. Study results and limitations: There were more naive CD4+ cells and higher diversity in long-lived donors than in aged donors.

Caucasian, healthy and from Russia, the donors were aged between about 6 and 90. At least 5.5 micrograms of total RNA were extracted per sample. Sample-barcoded 5' priming and a J-beta primer mix drove a second PCR of 7 to 11 cycles. TCRdb ran MiXCR on the 5' RACE reads and lists one entry per CDR3 protein. The profile shows fewer than 2,000,000 distinct CDR3 sequences, about 32% of them singletons. This clonotype was found a few times. Antigen specificity is unknown. The CDR3 runs 15 residues. Germline V gene lookup returns CDR1 SGDLS and CDR2 YYNGEE. V trimming: 4 bases; J trimming: 4 bases; junction bases outside the gene matches: 8.

V usage is TRBV9 and J usage is TRBJ2-5; TRBD1 matches 9 bases. This TCR was recovered from a young woman in good health. The sample was blood. The CDR3 nucleotides are TGTGCCAGCAGCTCCGCCGGGACAGGGTTAGAGACCCAGTACTTC. It codes for CASSSAGTGLETQYF. Combining the CDR3 with reference TRBV9 and TRBJ2-5 gives the whole variable domain DSGVTQTPKHLITATGQRVTLRCSPRSGDLSVYWYQQSLDQGLQFLIQYYNGEERAKGNILERFSAQQFPDLHSELNLSSLELGDSALYFCASSSAGTGLETQYFGPGTRLLVL.